A selection of T cell receptor beta chains follows, all from one sample in a study of T cell responses to AZD1222 COVID-19 vaccine. The repertoire was sequenced with immunoSEQ multiplex PCR; TCRdb's copy has only in-frame clones and lacks some. The sample consists of more than 95,000 clones, roughly 91% of them appearing once. This sample comprised peripheral blood, obtained on day 0 of MenACWY control vaccination. The source of these receptors is an adult in good health. Each CDR3 is given with its conserved first and last residue. A D gene is named only where the DNA matches it firmly. Size values are once, few and many counts, or a class for expanded clones, and some rows have none.

D gene | J gene | V gene | clone size | CDR3 DNA | CDR3 protein
- | TRBJ2-3 | TRBV9 | once | TGTGCCAGCAGCCTTAGGGGGTCCGGGGACGGTGCCACAGATACGCAGTATTTT | CASSLRGSGDGATDTQYF
- | TRBJ2-1 | TRBV11-2 | - | TGTGCCAGCAGCAAAGCCCTCCGGGACGCAAATGAGCAGTTCTTC | CASSKALRDANEQFF
- | TRBJ2-1 | TRBV27 | - | TGTGCCAGCAGTTCAAGGGGAATTCGCTCCTACAATGAGCAGTTCTTC | CASSSRGIRSYNEQFF
- | TRBJ1-2 | TRBV4-3 | - | TGCGCCAGCAGCCAAGTTCCCGGCGGGAACTATGGCTACACCTTC | CASSQVPGGNYGYTF
- | TRBJ1-5 | TRBV6-1 | - | TGTGCCAGCAGTGAGTGGTGGGACCGCATTTTTCAGCCCCAGCATTTT | CASSEWWDRIFQPQHF
TRBD1 | TRBJ2-7 | TRBV7-2 | - | TGTGCCAGCAGCTCAACCCGGGACAGGGTGGACGAGCAGTACTTC | CASSSTRDRVDEQYF
- | TRBJ1-2 | TRBV6-5 | few | TGTGCCAGCGGGGTGGGGCTGGGCTACACCTTC | CASGVGLGYTF
- | TRBJ2-1 | TRBV4-1 | - | TGCGCCAGCAGCCATTCCCCATGGGGGATCTCCTACAATGAGCAGTTCTTC | CASSHSPWGISYNEQFF
- | TRBJ2-7 | TRBV3-1/TRBV3-2 | - | TGTGCCAGCAGCCAGACAGGTCGCTACGAGCAGTACTTC | CASSQTGRYEQYF
TRBD2 | TRBJ2-7 | TRBV5-1 | few | TGCGCCAGCAGCTTGGCTGTGACTAGCGGGGGCGAGCAGTACTTC | CASSLAVTSGGEQYF
TRBD2 | TRBJ2-1 | TRBV10-2 | - | TGCGCCAGCAGTGACAGACTAGCGGGAGGGCCAAATGAGCAGTTCTTC | CASSDRLAGGPNEQFF
TRBD2 | TRBJ2-3 | TRBV9 | - | TGTGCCAGCAGCGTAGCACTAGCGGGAGTAACAGATACGCAGTATTTT | CASSVALAGVTDTQYF
- | TRBJ2-3 | TRBV28 | once | TGTGCCAGCAGTTCCTCCGTGGGGTCGCAGTATTTT | CASSSSVGSQYF
TRBD2 | TRBJ2-1 | TRBV6-4 | - | TGTGCCAGCAGTGAGCTTAGCGGGAGTGCCAATGAGCAGTTCTTC | CASSELSGSANEQFF
- | TRBJ1-1 | TRBV11-3 | - | TGTGCCAGCAGCTTAGATGCGGAGAACACTGAAGCTTTCTTT | CASSLDAENTEAFF
- | TRBJ2-7 | TRBV27 | - | TGTGCCAGCAGTTTATCGGCTTTCGGTTCCTACGAGCAGTACTTC | CASSLSAFGSYEQYF
TRBD2 | TRBJ2-7 | TRBV27 | - | TGTGCCAGCAGTTCACTAGCGGGGTCCTACGAGCAGTACTTC | CASSSLAGSYEQYF
TRBD1 | TRBJ1-1 | TRBV7-9 | - | TGTGCCAGCAGCCAAGGACAGGGGGTTTCGAACACTGAAGCTTTCTTT | CASSQGQGVSNTEAFF
- | TRBJ1-1 | TRBV6-2/TRBV6-3 | - | TGTGCCAGCAGTTATGGGATGGTTGCTTTCTTT | CASSYGMVAFF
TRBD1 | TRBJ2-2 | TRBV7-9 | - | TGTGCCAGCAACCGGGACAGGGGTTTCGGCGGGGAGCTGTTTTTT | CASNRDRGFGGELFF
TRBD1 | TRBJ1-2 | TRBV4-2 | - | TGTGCCAGCAGCTTCCACACAGGGGATTTCGCCTATGGCTACACCTTC | CASSFHTGDFAYGYTF
- | TRBJ1-1 | TRBV9 | - | TGTGCCAGCGGCCCTGCGGGGGGGAGGGCTGAAGCTTTCTTT | CASGPAGGRAEAFF
- | TRBJ2-7 | TRBV13 | - | TGTGCCAGCAGCTTAGAAGGTTCACCACTCCACGAGCAGTACTTC | CASSLEGSPLHEQYF
- | TRBJ2-2 | TRBV11-3 | few | TGTGCCAGCAGCTTAGAATATTTGGGTGGTCGAAGTACACAGCGGGCGAACACCGGGGAGCTGTTTTTT | CASSLEYLGGRSTQRANTGELFF
TRBD1 | TRBJ1-6 | TRBV7-2 | - | TGTGCCAGCAGCTTACCGGGACAGGGTAGTGGATCACCCCTCCACTTT | CASSLPGQGSGSPLHF
- | TRBJ1-2 | TRBV27 | once | TGTGCCAGCAGTTTCAGGGGAGTTCACTATGGCTACACCTTC | CASSFRGVHYGYTF
- | TRBJ1-1 | TRBV7-9 | - | TGTGCCAGCAGCCGCGAAATGAACACTGAAGCTTTCTTT | CASSREMNTEAFF
- | TRBJ1-2 | TRBV4-2 | - | TGTGCCAGCAGCCCGAGGTCCCCAATGGACTCCCCAAACTATGGCTACACCTTC | CASSPRSPMDSPNYGYTF
TRBD1 | TRBJ2-7 | TRBV10-3 | - | TGTGCCATCCGACAGGGGGGACTCTACGAGCAGTACTTC | CAIRQGGLYEQYF
TRBD2 | TRBJ2-1 | TRBV6-2/TRBV6-3 | - | TGTGCCAGCAGCTCTAGCGGCACCTACAATGAGCAGTTCTTC | CASSSSGTYNEQFF
TRBD1 | TRBJ1-2 | TRBV5-1 | - | TGCGCCAGCAGCCTTGGGACAGTCTTCAACTATGGCTACACCTTC | CASSLGTVFNYGYTF
- | TRBJ1-1 | TRBV2 | once | TGTGCCAGCGACAGATGGGAGGGGGCTGAAGCTTTCTTT | CASDRWEGAEAFF
TRBD2 | TRBJ2-2 | TRBV6-2/TRBV6-3 | - | TGTGCCAGCAGTATCCTAGCGGGAGGCGCCGGGGAGCTGTTTTTT | CASSILAGGAGELFF
- | TRBJ2-3 | TRBV7-2 | - | TGTGCCAGCAGCTGGAGCGGGAGCACAGATACGCAGTATTTT | CASSWSGSTDTQYF
- | TRBJ1-1 | TRBV11-3 | - | TGTGCCAGCAGCTTGTCAGGGGCGAACACTGAAGCTTTCTTT | CASSLSGANTEAFF
- | TRBJ1-2 | TRBV5-6 | - | TGTGCCAGCAGCTTGGCCAAGGGACTCCCGGGGTACACCTTC | CASSLAKGLPGYTF
- | TRBJ2-1 | TRBV10-1 | - | TGCGCCAGCAGTGTAGGAGGTCTAGATGGAAACAATGAGCAGTTCTTC | CASSVGGLDGNNEQFF
- | TRBJ2-7 | TRBV27 | - | TGTGCCAGCAGTAACGCAGGGGGCGGGAGCTCCTACGAGCAGTACTTC | CASSNAGGGSSYEQYF
- | TRBJ2-2 | TRBV7-3 | - | TGTGCCAGCAGCCCGGGACCAAACACCGGGGAGCTGTTTTTT | CASSPGPNTGELFF
- | TRBJ1-2 | TRBV30 | - | TGTGCCTGGAGTGTACTGGGAGCGGCTTCTAACTATGGCTACACCTTC | CAWSVLGAASNYGYTF